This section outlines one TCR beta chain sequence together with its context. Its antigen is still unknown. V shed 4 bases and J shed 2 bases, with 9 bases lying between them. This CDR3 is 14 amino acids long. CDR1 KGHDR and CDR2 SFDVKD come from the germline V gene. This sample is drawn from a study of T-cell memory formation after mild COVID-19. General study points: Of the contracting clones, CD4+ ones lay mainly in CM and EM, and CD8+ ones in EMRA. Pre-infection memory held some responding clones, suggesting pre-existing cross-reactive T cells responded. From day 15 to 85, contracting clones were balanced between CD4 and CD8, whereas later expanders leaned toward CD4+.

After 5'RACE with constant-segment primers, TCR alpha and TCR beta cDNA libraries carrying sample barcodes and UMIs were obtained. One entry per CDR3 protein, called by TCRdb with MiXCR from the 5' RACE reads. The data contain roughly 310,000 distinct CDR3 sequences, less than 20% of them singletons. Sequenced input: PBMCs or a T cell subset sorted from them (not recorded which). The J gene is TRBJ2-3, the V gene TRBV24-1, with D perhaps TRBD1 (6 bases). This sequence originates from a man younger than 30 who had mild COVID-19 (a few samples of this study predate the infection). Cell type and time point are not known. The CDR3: CATSDRQATDTQYF. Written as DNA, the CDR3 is TGTGCCACCAGTGACCGACAGGCCACAGATACGCAGTATTTT.